Listed here are 32 T cell receptor beta chains from one sample, sequenced in a study of blood T cell repertoires in COVID-19. Clones were sequenced by immunoSEQ multiplex PCR, and TCRdb holds only the in-frame ones, with some missing. Here the sample spans a few hundred thousand clones, about 91% being singletons. Sequencing was done on a sample of peripheral blood. The receptors here all came from a woman aged 25 to 45 who had recovered from COVID-19.

The chain couples TRBV3-1 (or the pseudogene TRBV3-2) to TRBJ1-2; D is unresolved. CDR1 and CDR2 from the germline V gene are LGHDT and YNNKEL (reference sequence). The length of the CDR3 is 16 residues. The V gene lost 1 base and the J gene lost 6 bases, with 18 bases spanning the gap. CDR3 loop: CASSQAFSSGVNGYTF. In DNA form, the CDR3 reads TGTGCCAGCAGCCAAGCGTTTTCGTCAGGCGTGAATGGCTACACCTTC.

Comment on this clone: A clone one base away is much larger, so this may be a read error. The chain recombines TRBV5-6 with TRBJ1-2; 8 bases are a match to TRBD1. In germline, CDR1 is SGHDT, CDR2 YYEEEE. V was clipped by 4 bases and J by 0 bases; unmatched bases: 2. The CDR3 has 14 residues. CDR3 in amino acids: CASSPGQANYGYTF. The CDR3 bases are TGTGCCAGCAGCCCGGGACAGGCTAACTATGGCTACACCTTC.

The chain couples TRBV11-2 to TRBJ2-7, with 11 bases matching TRBD2. J was trimmed by 5 bases and V by 4 bases; bases with no gene match: 1. The germline CDR1 and CDR2 sequences are SGHAT and FQNNGV. The CDR3 runs to 13 residues. The CDR3 reads CASSSGLADEQYF. The CDR3 region has the DNA TGTGCCAGCAGCTCGGGACTAGCGGACGAGCAGTACTTC.

The V call is TRBV12-3 or TRBV12-4, the J call TRBJ2-7, with TRBD2 as a possible D gene (6 bases). Deletions cut 3 bases from V and 7 bases from J, with 10 bases between. The CDR3 has 12 residues. The CDR3 protein is CASSFQGGEQYF. The CDR3 nucleotides read TGTGCCAGCAGTTTCCAGGGAGGAGAGCAGTACTTC.

The chain carries TRBV2 and TRBJ1-5; 11 positions match TRBD1. With V trimmed by 8 bases and J by 7 bases, 10 bases remained unmatched. Looked up from germline, CDR1 is SNHLY and CDR2 is FYNNEI. The CDR3 spans 15 residues. The CDR3 protein is CASGRDRGVEQPQHF. The CDR3 nucleotides are TGTGCCAGCGGCCGGGACAGGGGGGTAGAGCAGCCCCAGCATTTT.

J is TRBJ1-6 and V is TRBV7-2; D call uncertain. V was shortened by 4 bases and J by 8 bases, with 15 bases between the two germline ends. This CDR3 has 15 residues. Germline CDR1 is SGHTA and CDR2 is FQGNSA. CDR3 loop: CASSSLSVGDSPLHF. The CDR3, as DNA: TGTGCCAGCAGCTCATTGAGCGTGGGAGATTCACCCCTCCACTTT.

The sample holds a few counts of this clone. The chain uses TRBV11-1 and TRBJ2-7, with D unclear. Germline CDR1 SGHAT, CDR2 FQDESV (reference sequence). The V end lost 2 bases, the J end lost 0 bases, and 2 bases lay between the germline ends. This CDR3 has 12 amino acids. The CDR3, as DNA: TGTGCCAGCAGCTTACTCTCCTACGAGCAGTACTTC. Encoded protein: CASSLLSYEQYF.

The chain links TRBV7-2 to TRBJ1-3; D is uncertain. Trimming took 5 bases from V and 0 from J, leaving 11 bases between them. Germline V lookup: CDR1 SGHTA, CDR2 FQGNSA. The CDR3 sequence is 15 residues long. Here the CDR3 reads CASSTQQISGNTIYF. The CDR3, as DNA: TGTGCCAGCAGCACACAGCAAATCTCTGGAAACACCATATATTTT.

The chain has TRBV6-2 or TRBV6-3 and TRBJ2-7; 7 bases map to TRBD1. Per the germline V gene, CDR1 is MNHEY and CDR2 is SVGEGT. V lost 2 bases and J lost 3; bases outside the gene matches: 4. This CDR3 is built from 14 residues. Written as DNA, the CDR3 is TGTGCCAGCAGTTACAGGGGGCCTCGCTACGAGCAGTACTTC. Translated: CASSYRGPRYEQYF.

The chain is built from TRBV12-3 or TRBV12-4 and TRBJ2-7; TRBD2 matches 8 bases. CDR3 size: 13 residues. Trimming took 9 bases from V and 1 from J; bases not matched to a gene: 5. CDR3 DNA sequence: TGTGCCAGTTCAGTAGCGGGGTCCTACGAGCAGTACTTC. Protein sequence: CASSVAGSYEQYF.

The chain recombines TRBV5-1 with TRBJ1-4, with 9 nucleotides matching TRBD1. This CDR3 region has 15 residues. Losses at the gene ends were 5 bases for V and 8 bases for J; bases not matched to a gene: 10. Germline V gene sequence: CDR1 SGHRS, CDR2 YFSETQ. The CDR3 coding sequence is TGCGCCAGCAGGCCCGCGGACAGGGGAGACGAAAAACTGTTTTTT. This sequence encodes CASRPADRGDEKLFF. The entire variable domain, with the rest obtained from reference TRBV5-1 and TRBJ1-4, is as follows: KAGVTQTPRYLIKTRGQQVTLSCSPISGHRSVSWYQQTPGQGLQFLFEYFSETQRNKGNFPGRFSGRQFSNSRSEMNVSTLELGDSALYLCASRPADRGDEKLFFGSGTQLSVL.

This sequence joins TRBV23-1 and TRBJ2-7, with 8 bases fitting TRBD2. TRBV23-1 is assigned to the ORF class and has an uncertain function. The CDR3 extends over 16 amino acids. With V trimmed by 0 bases and J by 1 base, 5 bases remained unmatched. The chain's CDR3 is CASSQSIKRGSYEQYF. CDR3 nucleotide sequence: TGCGCCAGCAGTCAATCGATAAAGCGGGGGTCCTACGAGCAGTACTTC.

The chain links TRBV29-1 to TRBJ1-4, with 8 bases lining up with TRBD1. Germline V gene lookup returns CDR1 SQVTM and CDR2 ANQGSEA. Losses at the gene ends were 4 bases for V and 3 bases for J; bases not matched to a gene: 1. The CDR3 is 13 amino acids. The CDR3, as DNA: TGCAGCGTTGGGGACAGGTCTAATGAAAAACTGTTTTTT. This sequence encodes CSVGDRSNEKLFF.

V gene TRBV7-9 combines with J gene TRBJ1-6; no reliable D call. The V end was cut by 5 bases, the J end by 10 bases, with 12 bases between. The V gene's germline CDR1 is SEHNR and CDR2 FQNEAQ (reference sequence). This CDR3 has 13 residues. CDR3: CASSHNGLSPLHF. Written as DNA, the CDR3 is TGTGCCAGCAGCCACAATGGGCTGTCACCCCTCCACTTT.

This chain links TRBV19 with TRBJ2-1; tentatively, D is TRBD2 (6 bases). CDR1 is LNHDA and CDR2 is SQIVND in the germline V gene (reference sequence). Trimming left V 2 bases short and J 6 bases short, with 14 bases between. CDR3 size: 15 residues. CDR3 in amino acids: CASSIWDLGGNEQFF. Written as DNA, the CDR3 is TGTGCCAGTAGTATATGGGACCTCGGGGGCAATGAGCAGTTCTTC.

The CDR3 loop reads CSVESGSQETQYF. CDR3 in DNA: TGCAGCGTTGAAAGCGGGTCCCAAGAGACCCAGTACTTC. The chain links TRBV29-1 to TRBJ2-5, with TRBD2 as a possible D gene (6 bases). Germline V gene data show CDR1 as SQVTM and CDR2 as ANQGSEA. The CDR3 has 13 residues. Trimming cost V 2 bases and J 1 base, with 8 bases left between them.

The V gene is TRBV19, the J gene TRBJ2-3, with D uncertain. The CDR3 totals 15 residues. The germline V gene has CDR1 LNHDA and CDR2 SQIVND (reference sequence). Trimming took off 7 bases at V and 0 bases at J, with 14 bases between the two ends. CDR3 amino acids: CASKVSSTSTDTQYF. The CDR3 DNA reads TGTGCCAGTAAAGTTTCCTCTACTAGCACAGATACGCAGTATTTT.

The rearrangement joins TRBV2 to TRBJ1-1; 9 bases agree with TRBD1. The CDR3 spans 15 residues. V shed 5 bases and J 4 bases; nucleotides not matched to a gene: 8. Germline V gene sequence: CDR1 SNHLY, CDR2 FYNNEI. DNA for the CDR3: TGTGCCAGCAGTATTCGGACAGGGGCGGGCACTGAAGCTTTCTTT. Its translation is CASSIRTGAGTEAFF.

The rearrangement links TRBV7-9 to TRBJ2-1, with D maybe TRBD1 (6 bases). Germline V gene sequence: CDR1 SEHNR, CDR2 FQNEAQ (reference sequence). The CDR3 is 15 amino acids. Trimming pared 0 bases from V and 8 bases from J, leaving 14 bases between. CDR3 in DNA: TGTGCCAGCAGCTTAGCACAGGGCTTCGCCGATGAGCAGTTCTTC. Translated, it gives CASSLAQGFADEQFF.

This clone was recorded once. In the same sample, other DNA sequences code for this CDR3. The chain links TRBV5-1 to TRBJ2-3; TRBD2 might be the D (5 bases). V lost 0 bases, J lost 6 bases, and 5 bases lay in between. Germline CDR1 is SGHRS and CDR2 is YFSETQ. The CDR3 loop spans 12 amino acids. The CDR3 spells CASSLAGDTQYF. The CDR3 DNA reads TGCGCCAGCAGCTTGGCGGGGGATACGCAGTATTTT.

This clone was found once. This chain links TRBV11-3 with TRBJ1-1; D might be TRBD1 (5 bases). The CDR3 consists of 15 residues. Germline V gene sequence: CDR1 SGHNT, CDR2 YENEEA. V shed 5 bases and J shed 1 base, with 14 bases lying between them. The chain's CDR3 is CASSPGGGSNTEAFF. The CDR3 DNA is TGTGCCAGCAGCCCCGGGGGGGGGTCGAACACTGAAGCTTTCTTT.

The chain uses TRBV5-1 and TRBJ2-3; possibly TRBD2 for D (6 bases). CDR1 and CDR2 from the germline V gene are SGHRS and YFSETQ. There are 15 residues in the CDR3. The germline V and J ends were trimmed by 2 bases and 1 base, with 11 bases remaining between them. As DNA, the CDR3 is TGCGCCAGCAGCTTCGGCGGGGCAGGCACAGATACGCAGTATTTT. Protein product: CASSFGGAGTDTQYF.

This clone is a singleton in its sample. The gene calls are TRBV27 and TRBJ2-7, with 7 bases identical to TRBD1. This CDR3 region has 15 residues. The V segment lost 8 bases and the J segment 2 bases; nucleotides outside the gene matches: 12. Germline CDR1 is MNHEY and CDR2 is SMNVEV (reference sequence). The CDR3: CASRQGQISPYEQYF. CDR3 coding DNA: TGTGCCAGCCGACAGGGACAGATTTCACCCTACGAGCAGTACTTC.

The chain is built from TRBV5-6 and TRBJ2-5; perhaps TRBD2 as D (6 bases). The CDR3 length is 17 residues. V was cut by 1 base and J by 0 bases, with 16 bases left in between. Germline loops: CDR1 SGHDT, CDR2 YYEEEE. CDR3 in amino acids: CASSLYGGDRNQETQYF. CDR3 sequence (DNA): TGTGCCAGCAGCTTGTATGGAGGGGATAGAAACCAAGAGACCCAGTACTTC.

This sequence joins TRBV19 and TRBJ2-1, with 9 bases matching TRBD2. V dropped 2 bases and J dropped 7; count of bases not matched to a gene: 6. This CDR3 has 15 amino acids. The germline V gene encodes CDR1 LNHDA and CDR2 SQIVND (reference sequence). For the CDR3, the DNA is TGTGCCAGTAGTATAAGGCCTAGCGGGGAAAATGAGCAGTTCTTC. This sequence encodes CASSIRPSGENEQFF.

V and J are TRBV14 and TRBJ2-2; 9 bases line up with TRBD2. V dropped 2 bases and J dropped 5; count of bases not matched to a gene: 15. Germline V CDR1 and CDR2: SGHDN, FVKESK. CDR3 length equals 19 residues. CDR3 sequence (DNA): TGTGCCAGCAGCCAAATGGCGGCTCTAGCGGGGACGAGGACCGGGGAGCTGTTTTTT. Amino acids: CASSQMAALAGTRTGELFF.

The rearrangement joins TRBV5-5 to TRBJ2-1, with D possibly being TRBD1 (6 bases). Per the germline V gene, CDR1 is SGHKS and CDR2 is YYEKEE (reference sequence). This CDR3 has 13 residues. V gave up 2 bases and J gave up 7 bases, with 10 bases separating them. The CDR3 nucleotides are TGTGCCAGCAGCTTAGGGGGAGAAAATGAGCAGTTCTTC. As protein: CASSLGGENEQFF. Full variable domain (remainder filled in from reference TRBV5-5 and TRBJ2-1): DAGVTQSPTHLIKTRGQQVTLRCSPISGHKSVSWYQQVLGQGPQFIFQYYEKEERGRGNFPDRFSARQFPNYSSELNVNALLLGDSALYLCASSLGGENEQFFGPGTRLTVL.

The rearrangement joins TRBV2 to TRBJ1-1, with unresolved D. The CDR3 spans 14 residues. Germline values: CDR1 SNHLY, CDR2 FYNNEI. V lost 7 bases, J lost 1 base, and 13 bases lay in between. The CDR3 DNA sequence: TGTGCCAGCAATCAGATGGAGGGGAACACTGAAGCTTTCTTT. Protein: CASNQMEGNTEAFF.

The rearrangement uses TRBV7-2 and TRBJ2-7, with D possibly being TRBD2 (6 bases). Germline V lookup: CDR1 SGHTA, CDR2 FQGNSA. The V gene lost 5 bases and the J gene lost 0 bases, with 17 bases spanning the gap. This CDR3 spans 16 amino acids. The CDR3, as DNA: TGTGCCAGCAGCCTCCGACTAGGTAGGAGCTCCTACGAGCAGTACTTC. It encodes CASSLRLGRSSYEQYF. The entire variable domain, with the rest obtained from reference TRBV7-2 and TRBJ2-7, is as follows: GAGVSQSPSNKVTEKGKDVELRCDPISGHTALYWYRQSLGQGLEFLIYFQGNSAPDKSGLPSDRFSAERTGGSVSTLTIQRTQQEDSAVYLCASSLRLGRSSYEQYFGPGTRLTVT.

This chain connects TRBV19 to TRBJ1-1, with D perhaps matching TRBD1 (6 bases). This CDR3 has 14 amino acids. Per the germline V gene, CDR1 is LNHDA and CDR2 is SQIVND (reference sequence). Trimming removed 7 bases from V and 2 bases from J, with 14 bases in between. The CDR3 region is CASTLGRGNTEAFF. The CDR3 DNA is TGTGCCAGTACCCTGGGCAGGGGAAACACTGAAGCTTTCTTT.

The rearrangement links TRBV6-5 to TRBJ2-7, with D unclear. Germline assignment: CDR1 MNHEY and CDR2 SVGAGI. The CDR3 is made up of 15 amino acids. Trimming cost V 5 bases and J 2 bases, with 16 bases left between them. The DNA of the CDR3 is TGTGCCAGCAGTCCGCATCGGCGACAAGCCTACGAGCAGTACTTC. As protein: CASSPHRRQAYEQYF.

The chain is built from TRBV18 and TRBJ1-3; TRBD1 is a possible D gene (6 bases). There are 13 residues in the CDR3. The V end lost 1 base, the J end lost 6 bases, and 7 bases lay between the germline ends. The germline V gene encodes CDR1 KGHSH and CDR2 LQKENI. The chain's CDR3 is CASSPQGENTIYF. The CDR3 coding sequence is TGTGCCAGCTCACCACAGGGGGAAAACACCATATATTTT.